The 29 T cell receptor beta chains in this list originate from one sample, sequenced in a study of T-cell reconstitution after alpha-beta-depleted transplantation in children. It was with unique molecular identifiers that the TCRbeta library was prepared. TCRdb redid the calling of the PCR reads with MiXCR, one entry per CDR3 protein. Of around 700,000 distinct CDR3 sequences in the sample, roughly 13% were seen once. Sequences were derived from PBMCs, sampled before TCRalphabeta/CD19-depleted stem cell transplant. These receptors were taken from a girl aged 2-10 years with congenital amegakaryocytic thrombocytopenia, due to receive a stem cell transplant.

The sample holds a few counts of this clonotype. This rearrangement joins TRBV27 to TRBJ1-1, with unresolved D. The CDR3 is made up of 12 amino acids. Per the germline V gene, CDR1 is MNHEY and CDR2 is SMNVEV (reference sequence). Trimming pared 5 bases from V and 9 bases from J, leaving 13 bases between. CDR3 DNA sequence: TGTGCCAGCAGTGCCGGACCTACAAAAGCTTTCTTT. Protein: CASSAGPTKAFF.

In the case of this clonotype: Just one base apart from a much larger clone, this may be a read error. The chain joins TRBV28 to TRBJ2-1; D is ambiguous. The CDR3 has 16 residues. Germline V gives CDR1 MDHEN, CDR2 SYDVKM. DNA of the CDR3: TGTGCCAGCAATGACGCGAAAGGAGAAGCCTACAATGAGCGGTTCTTC. This codes for CASNDAKGEAYNERFF.

This clonotype appeared a few times. The CDR3 sequence is CASSLRQDFNEQYF. In DNA, the CDR3 is TGTGCCAGCAGCTTACGGCAAGATTTTAACGAGCAGTACTTC. The V and J genes are TRBV5-5 and TRBJ2-7; D ambiguous. Trimming removed 2 bases from V and 5 bases from J, with 14 bases in between. CDR1 and CDR2 (germline): SGHKS, YYEKEE (reference sequence). CDR3 length: 14 amino acids.

This sequence joins TRBV5-1 and TRBJ2-3; TRBD2 is a possible D gene (6 bases). Germline values: CDR1 SGHRS, CDR2 YFSETQ. V lost 6 bases and J lost 6, with 14 bases in between. This CDR3 has 13 amino acids. The CDR3 here is CASTTRSRDTQYF. Written as DNA, the CDR3 is TGCGCCAGCACGACTAGGAGTAGGGATACGCAGTATTTT.

The table lists this clonotype with many counts. The chain links TRBV28 to TRBJ2-3; a possible D gene is TRBD1 (6 bases). The CDR3 loop spans 18 amino acids. V was trimmed by 5 bases and J by 6 bases, leaving 27 bases between them. CDR1 and CDR2 from the germline V gene are MDHEN and SYDVKM. As DNA, the CDR3 is TGTGCCAGCAGTGGCCCACGGCAGGGGCTAGATCTAGGGGATACGCAGTATTTT. This sequence encodes CASSGPRQGLDLGDTQYF. The entire variable domain, with the rest obtained from reference TRBV28 and TRBJ2-3, is as follows: DVKVTQSSRYLVKRTGEKVFLECVQDMDHENMFWYRQDPGLGLRLIYFSYDVKMKEKGDIPEGYSVSREKKERFSLILESASTNQTSMYLCASSGPRQGLDLGDTQYFGPGTRLTVL.

The chain links TRBV7-2 to TRBJ1-1, with unresolved D. There are 14 residues in the CDR3. Per germline, CDR1 SGHTA and CDR2 FQGNSA. Trimming stripped 1 base from V and 10 bases from J, with 16 bases between. This CDR3 is CASSLDVGVSRAFF. The CDR3 DNA follows: TGTGCCAGCAGCTTAGACGTCGGGGTTTCGAGAGCTTTCTTT. Full variable domain (rest looked up from reference TRBV7-2 and TRBJ1-1): GAGVSQSPSNKVTEKGKDVELRCDPISGHTALYWYRQSLGQGLEFLIYFQGNSAPDKSGLPSDRFSAERTGGSVSTLTIQRTQQEDSAVYLCASSLDVGVSRAFFGQGTRLTVV.

In this sample, this clonotype turned up many times. The V and J genes are TRBV2 and TRBJ2-7; 8 positions match TRBD2. The CDR3 contains 18 residues. The germline V gene has CDR1 SNHLY and CDR2 FYNNEI. V shed 4 bases, J shed 1 base, and the junction held 15 bases outside the gene matches. Here the CDR3 DNA reads TGTGCCAGCAGTGTATTTTTTGGATCCGGACTAGCTTCCTACGAGCAGTACTTC. Protein product: CASSVFFGSGLASYEQYF.

The chain recombines TRBV4-1 with TRBJ2-3; no definite D call. Per the germline V gene, CDR1 is MGHRA and CDR2 is YSYEKL. V lost 4 bases, J lost 2 bases, and 16 bases lay in between. The CDR3 has 16 residues. In nucleotides, the CDR3 is TGCGCCAGCAGCCTTTTACCACTCGGATCCACAGATACGCAGTATTTT. It yields the protein CASSLLPLGSTDTQYF.

The table lists this clonotype with many counts. The genes are TRBV15 and TRBJ2-3; D is uncertain. Per the germline V gene, CDR1 is LNHNV and CDR2 is YYDKDF (reference sequence). V was trimmed by 0 bases and J by 14 bases, leaving 18 bases between them. This CDR3 is 14 amino acids long. This chain's CDR3 is CATSRDRAGLRRYF. DNA for the CDR3: TGTGCCACCAGCAGAGATCGGGCTGGCTTACGGCGGTATTTT. Filled out from reference TRBV15 and TRBJ2-3, the complete variable domain reads DAMVIQNPRYQVTQFGKPVTLSCSQTLNHNVMYWYQQKSSQAPKLLFHYYDKDFNNEADTPDNFQSRRPNTSFCFLDIRSPGLGDTAMYLCATSRDRAGLRRYFGPGTRLTVL.

This chain uses TRBV6-1 with TRBJ1-2; 9 bases are shared with TRBD1. The germline CDR1 and CDR2 sequences are MNHNS and SASEGT. The V gene end was trimmed by 6 bases and the J gene end by 5 bases; junction bases not matched to a gene: 4. The CDR3 is 13 amino acids. This CDR3 is CASRATGGYGYTF. The CDR3 DNA sequence: TGTGCCAGCAGGGCGACAGGGGGGTATGGCTACACCTTC.

Concerning this clonotype: Compared with germline, one end of the junction differs, possibly owing to a read error. The genes are TRBV29-1 and TRBJ2-5; D unclear. The CDR3 spans 13 residues. Germline lookup yields CDR1 SQVTM and CDR2 ANQGSEA. The CDR3 region is CGVGKELQETQYF. DNA for the CDR3: TGCGGCGTTGGGAAGGAACTCCAAGAGACCCAGTACTTC.

This clonotype was observed at least ten times. V and J are TRBV6-5 and TRBJ2-1; D remains unclear. Trimming took off 10 bases at V and 7 bases at J, with 14 bases between the two ends. The CDR3 extends over 12 amino acids. In germline, CDR1 is MNHEY, CDR2 SVGAGI. CDR3 nucleotide sequence: TGTGCCACTAATCAACTCTCGAATGAGCAGTTCTTC. It yields the protein CATNQLSNEQFF.

This clonotype has at least ten counts. This rearrangement joins TRBV7-8 to TRBJ1-2; 9 nucleotides line up with TRBD1. The CDR3 has 17 residues. V gave up 1 base and J gave up 2 bases; unmatched junction bases: 8. CDR1 SGHVS and CDR2 FQNEAQ come from the germline V gene. This CDR3 reads CASSLGGVTGGNYGYTF. CDR3 nucleotides: TGTGCCAGCAGCTTAGGAGGGGTGACAGGGGGGAACTATGGCTACACCTTC.

In this sample, this clonotype turned up many times. The V call is TRBV6-1, the J call TRBJ2-3, with TRBD1 as a possible D gene (6 bases). Per germline, CDR1 MNHNS and CDR2 SASEGT. The CDR3 contains 15 residues. The V and J ends lost 3 bases and 0 bases respectively, with 10 bases between them. In DNA form, the CDR3 reads TGTGCCAGCAGTGATCGGACAGCAAGCACAGATACGCAGTATTTT. Translation: CASSDRTASTDTQYF.

This clonotype was recorded many times. The chain links TRBV11-1 to TRBJ2-1; 9 positions match TRBD1. This CDR3 is built from 18 residues. The V gene end was trimmed by 3 bases and the J gene end by 0 bases; junction bases not matched to a gene: 9. Germline V CDR1 and CDR2: SGHAT, FQDESV (reference sequence). The CDR3 DNA sequence: TGTGCCAGCAGCTTCGACTGGACAGGGGTCAACTCCTACAATGAGCAGTTCTTC. This sequence encodes CASSFDWTGVNSYNEQFF.

This clonotype was seen many times. The chain is built from TRBV5-1 and TRBJ2-3; TRBD2 matches at 10 bases. V lost 0 bases, J lost 7 bases, and 5 bases stayed unmatched. Germline V lookup: CDR1 SGHRS, CDR2 YFSETQ. CDR3 length: 15 residues. CDR3 sequence: CASSLGLAGANTQYF. Written as DNA, the CDR3 is TGCGCCAGCAGCTTGGGACTAGCGGGCGCTAATACGCAGTATTTT.

This clonotype was detected only a few times. The chain links TRBV6-4 to TRBJ2-1; D possibly matches TRBD1 or TRBD2 (5 bases each). The germline V and J ends were trimmed by 3 bases and 3 bases, with 9 bases remaining between them. CDR3 size: 14 residues. CDR1 is MRHNA, CDR2 SNTAGT, per germline. The CDR3 DNA sequence: TGTGCCAGCAGTGATGGGGGTGGCTACAATGAGCAGTTCTTC. This codes for CASSDGGGYNEQFF.

This clonotype has a count of ten or more. V and J are TRBV20-1 and TRBJ2-1, with D unclear. The CDR3 spans 11 residues. Germline V gene sequence: CDR1 DFQATT, CDR2 SNEGSKA (reference sequence). Trimming stripped 6 bases from V and 6 bases from J, with 9 bases between. CDR3 nucleotide sequence: TGCAGTGCCGATAGAACCAATGAGCAGTTCTTC. This sequence encodes CSADRTNEQFF.

This clonotype was seen many times. The genes are TRBV20-1 and TRBJ2-4; no reliable D call. Germline loops: CDR1 DFQATT, CDR2 SNEGSKA (reference sequence). The CDR3 covers 15 residues. Between the trimmed V and J ends, which lost 3 bases and 0 bases, there was a span of 12 bases. The CDR3 DNA sequence: TGCAGTGCTAGTAGCCTTAGCCTAGCCAAAAACATTCAGTACTTC. Encoded protein: CSASSLSLAKNIQYF.

The J gene is TRBJ2-4, the V gene TRBV30; TRBD1 matches at 10 bases. J lost 8 bases, V lost 3 bases, and 4 bases had no gene match. This CDR3 has 13 amino acids. The germline V gene has CDR1 GTSNPN and CDR2 SVGIG (reference sequence). The CDR3 spells CAWSTGTGDIQYF. CDR3 bases: TGTGCCTGGAGCACCGGGACAGGGGACATTCAGTACTTC.

At least ten counts were recorded for this clonotype. CDR3 protein: CSAAAGTLRGYEQYF. The CDR3 DNA follows: TGCAGCGCCGCAGCCGGGACGCTAAGGGGTTACGAGCAGTACTTC. The V gene is TRBV29-1, the J gene TRBJ2-7; D may be TRBD1 or TRBD2 (5 bases each). With 7 bases removed from V and 4 bases from J, the gap between germline ends came to 23 bases. Germline-derived CDR1 and CDR2 are SQVTM and ANQGSEA. The CDR3 runs 15 residues.

This chain connects TRBV4-1 to TRBJ1-1; maybe TRBD1 (5 bases). Germline CDR1 and CDR2: MGHRA and YSYEKL. Between the trimmed V and J ends, which lost 3 bases and 8 bases, there was a span of 13 bases. The CDR3 consists of 13 residues. The CDR3 region has the DNA TGCGCCAGCAGCCAGGAGGGGTGGAACGAAGCTTTCTTT. Protein product: CASSQEGWNEAFF.

This clonotype has more than one count but fewer than ten. The chain is built from TRBV7-6 and TRBJ2-1; D is uncertain. This CDR3 comprises 13 residues. The germline CDR1 and CDR2 sequences are SGHVS and FNYEAQ. Deletions cut 5 bases from V and 14 bases from J, with 19 bases between. CDR3 sequence (DNA): TGTGCCAGCAGCCCAACACCCCTCGAGGACGAGTTCTTC. It translates to CASSPTPLEDEFF. Looking up the rest from reference TRBV7-6 and TRBJ2-1 gives the full variable domain: GAGVSQSPRYKVTKRGQDVALRCDPISGHVSLYWYRQALGQGPEFLTYFNYEAQQDKSGLPNDRFSAERPEGSISTLTIQRTEQRDSAMYRCASSPTPLEDEFFGPGTRLTVL.

This clonotype was detected a few times. This rearrangement joins TRBV5-1 to TRBJ1-2; D is unresolved. In germline, CDR1 is SGHRS, CDR2 YFSETQ. Trimming took off 4 bases at V and 6 bases at J, with 19 bases between the two ends. The CDR3 is made up of 15 amino acids. DNA of the CDR3: TGCGCCAGCAGCGAGACTGGGGATATTACGGATGGCTACACCTTC. This gives the protein CASSETGDITDGYTF.

Ten or more counts support this clonotype. The V gene is TRBV11-2, the J gene TRBJ2-7; either TRBD1 or TRBD2 may fit D (6 bases each). CDR3 size: 14 residues. The V end lost 1 base, the J end lost 7 bases, and 14 bases lay between the germline ends. Germline assignment: CDR1 SGHAT and CDR2 FQNNGV. The CDR3 coding sequence is TGTGCCAGCAGCTTAGGGAACGCGGGACAAGAGCAGTACTTC. Residues: CASSLGNAGQEQYF.

In this sample, this clonotype turned up a few times. The chain joins TRBV7-9 to TRBJ2-1; TRBD1 matches at 11 bases. The CDR3 runs 15 residues. CDR1 is SEHNR and CDR2 is FQNEAQ in the germline V gene (reference sequence). The J segment lost 8 bases and the V segment lost 1 base, leaving 4 bases of the junction unmatched. Here the CDR3 DNA reads TGTGCCAGCAGCTTAGTTGGGACAGGGGGTCATGAGCAGTTCTTC. It codes for CASSLVGTGGHEQFF. The full variable domain, completed using reference TRBV7-9 and TRBJ2-1, is DTGVSQNPRHKITKRGQNVTFRCDPISEHNRLYWYRQTLGQGPEFLTYFQNEAQLEKSRLLSDRFSAERPKGSFSTLEIQRTEQGDSAMYLCASSLVGTGGHEQFFGPGTRLTVL.

This rearrangement joins TRBV5-1 to TRBJ1-2; 8 bases are shared with TRBD1. Germline CDR1 and CDR2: SGHRS and YFSETQ. The CDR3 has 16 amino acids. V lost 4 bases to trimming and J lost 3 bases; unmatched junction nucleotides: 11. Here the CDR3 reads CASSATGTGGDYGYTF. CDR3 DNA: TGCGCCAGCAGCGCAACTGGGACAGGCGGCGACTATGGCTACACCTTC.

Ten or more counts support this clonotype. The chain couples TRBV7-9 to TRBJ2-4; 14 bases agree with TRBD2. Trimming cost V 5 bases and J 3 bases; bases outside gene matches: 6. The CDR3 consists of 17 residues. Germline-derived CDR1 and CDR2 are SEHNR and FQNEAQ (reference sequence). CDR3 amino acids: CASSGGLAGVGKNIQYF. In nucleotides, the CDR3 is TGTGCCAGCAGCGGGGGACTAGCGGGAGTAGGCAAAAACATTCAGTACTTC.

As to this clonotype: At one of its ends the junction is not consistent with the germline gene, which may arise from a read error. V usage is TRBV20-1 and J usage is TRBJ1-1; 8 nucleotides align to TRBD1. CDR1 is DFQATT and CDR2 is SNEGSKA in the germline V gene (reference sequence). This CDR3 region has 17 residues. CDR3 DNA: TGCTGTGCCACCCCCTGGGGACAGGAAAGCGAGAGGTCTGAAGCTTTCTTT. Translation: CCATPWGQESERSEAFF.